This is a list of T cell receptor beta chains from one sample in a study of OX40 agonist ivuxolimab in advanced cancers. Generated by immunoSEQ multiplex PCR, the TCRdb table keeps only in-frame clones and is missing some. Here the sample spans 25,000 to 30,000 clones, 75% to 90% being singletons. This sample comprised CD4+ or CD8+ T cells sorted from blood, obtained in a trial of the OX40 agonist ivuxolimab. The receptors derive from an adult with an advanced solid tumor such as melanoma, head and neck, liver or kidney cancer. Both conserved end residues are part of each CDR3. A D gene is named only where the DNA matches it firmly. Size tells how often a clone was seen (once, few, many) or the class of an expanded clone, and some rows leave it out.

17	TRBD1	TRBV6-1	TRBJ2-5	.	CASSETLWTGDLETQYF	TGTGCCAGCAGTGAAACACTATGGACAGGGGATTTAGAGACCCAGTACTTC
15	.	TRBV28	TRBJ2-1	medium-sized	CASSLTLGSYNEQFF	TGTGCCAGCAGTCTGACGTTGGGCTCCTACAATGAGCAGTTCTTC
14	.	TRBV30	TRBJ1-2	once	CAWSVGGQWYGYTF	TGCGCCTGGAGTGTAGGGGGGCAATGGTATGGCTACACCTTC
15	.	TRBV4-2	TRBJ2-2	few	CASSQALAGTGELFF	TGTGCCAGCAGCCAAGCTCTAGCTGGCACCGGGGAGCTGTTTTTT
13	.	TRBV27	TRBJ1-5	.	CASSPRDNQPQHF	TGTGCCAGCAGCCCCAGGGACAATCAGCCCCAGCATTTT
15	.	TRBV27	TRBJ1-4	.	CASSPTPGWSEKLFF	TGTGCCAGCAGCCCCACCCCGGGGTGGAGTGAAAAACTGTTTTTT
14	.	TRBV5-1	TRBJ2-3	.	CASSPGGSTDTQYF	TGCGCCAGCAGCCCGGGTGGAAGCACAGATACGCAGTATTTT
13	.	TRBV2	TRBJ1-6	.	CASSQGWNSPLHF	TGTGCCAGTTCCCAGGGGTGGAATTCACCCCTCCACTTT
15	.	TRBV5-4	TRBJ1-3	.	CASSPGAFSGNTIYF	TGTGCCAGCAGCCCGGGGGCGTTCTCTGGAAACACCATATATTTT
14	.	TRBV5-4	TRBJ1-2	.	CASSQQGRSHGYTF	TGTGCCAGCAGCCAACAGGGAAGATCGCATGGCTACACCTTC
15	TRBD2	TRBV5-1	TRBJ2-7	.	CASSFYSGRGEEQYF	TGCGCCAGCAGTTTCTATAGCGGGAGGGGCGAGGAGCAGTACTTC
13	.	TRBV28	TRBJ2-2	once	CASSSTGTGELFF	TGTGCCAGCAGTTCGACAGGAACCGGGGAGCTGTTTTTT
14	TRBD1	TRBV7-2	TRBJ2-7	.	CASSLYDRGDEQYF	TGTGCCAGCAGCCTATACGACAGGGGCGACGAGCAGTACTTC
13	TRBD1	TRBV12-5	TRBJ1-2	once	CASAIQGDYGYTF	TGTGCTAGTGCCATACAGGGGGACTATGGCTACACCTTC
15	TRBD2	TRBV9	TRBJ2-7	.	CASSVAGGVLYEQYF	TGTGCCAGCAGCGTAGCGGGGGGGGTCCTTTACGAGCAGTACTTC
16	.	TRBV5-1	TRBJ1-1	.	CASSLGEFMWGTEAFF	TGCGCCAGCAGCTTGGGTGAATTTATGTGGGGCACTGAAGCTTTCTTT
15	.	TRBV9	TRBJ2-5	.	CASSSGSAYQETQYF	TGTGCCAGCAGCTCCGGAAGCGCGTACCAAGAGACCCAGTACTTC
14	TRBD1	TRBV5-6	TRBJ1-2	.	CASSYGTGGYGYTF	TGTGCCAGCAGCTATGGGACAGGGGGCTATGGCTACACCTTC
16	TRBD1	TRBV7-9	TRBJ1-1	.	CASSSRRDRPDTEAFF	TGTGCCAGCAGTTCACGGCGGGACAGACCTGACACTGAAGCTTTCTTT
14	.	TRBV5-4	TRBJ1-1	.	CASSPGIMNTEAFF	TGTGCCAGCAGCCCCGGGATCATGAACACTGAAGCTTTCTTT
13	TRBD1	TRBV11-3	TRBJ2-7	.	CASSKGTGEVQYF	TGTGCCAGCAGTAAGGGGACAGGGGAGGTGCAGTACTTC
13	TRBD1	TRBV11-1	TRBJ1-1	.	CASSAGTATEAFF	TGTGCCAGCAGCGCTGGGACAGCCACTGAAGCTTTCTTT
15	.	TRBV7-6	TRBJ2-3	once	CASSLAMGWADTQYF	TGTGCCAGCAGCTTAGCGATGGGGTGGGCAGATACGCAGTATTTT
15	.	TRBV4-3	TRBJ2-7	.	CASGATTDSSYEQYF	TGCGCCAGCGGAGCTACGACAGATAGCTCCTACGAGCAGTACTTC
15	.	TRBV6-5	TRBJ1-3	.	CASSYKESSGNTIYF	TGTGCCAGCAGTTACAAGGAGAGCTCTGGAAACACCATATATTTT
13	.	TRBV4-3	TRBJ2-7	.	CASSQDVGYEQYF	TGCGCCAGCAGCCAAGATGTAGGCTACGAGCAGTACTTC
15	TRBD1	TRBV28	TRBJ2-1	once	CASSRWDSSYNEQFF	TGTGCCAGCAGTAGATGGGACAGCTCCTACAATGAGCAGTTCTTC
12	.	TRBV27	TRBJ1-3	.	CASSFSSLSIYF	TGTGCCAGCAGTTTCTCCAGTCTCTCCATATATTTT
16	.	TRBV18	TRBJ2-2	.	CASTRNPDGTTGELFF	TGTGCCAGCACCCGAAATCCCGACGGGACCACCGGGGAGCTGTTTTTT
19	TRBD2	TRBV4-2	TRBJ2-3	.	CASSYTGLAGGWNTDTQYF	TGTGCCAGCAGCTACACGGGACTAGCGGGGGGGTGGAACACAGATACGCAGTATTTT
15	.	TRBV7-9	TRBJ1-2	few	CASSLGGQGSYGYTF	TGTGCCAGCAGCTTAGGTGGGCAGGGATCCTATGGCTACACCTTC
13	TRBD2	TRBV28	TRBJ2-3	.	CASSLSSGGTQYF	TGTGCCAGCAGTTTATCTAGCGGGGGTACGCAGTATTTT
17	TRBD2	TRBV5-1	TRBJ2-2	.	CASSYTGLAGNTGELFF	TGCGCCAGCAGCTACACGGGACTAGCGGGAAACACCGGGGAGCTGTTTTTT
16	TRBD1	TRBV9	TRBJ2-1	.	CASSVAYRGVQNEQFF	TGTGCCAGCAGCGTAGCTTACAGGGGGGTCCAAAATGAGCAGTTCTTC
16	TRBD1	TRBV27	TRBJ2-3	once	CASSSFRTGFGDTQYF	TGTGCCAGCAGTTCCTTCCGGACAGGGTTTGGCGATACGCAGTATTTT
15	.	TRBV2	TRBJ2-5	.	CASSDISESQETQYF	TGTGCCAGCAGTGATATTAGCGAAAGCCAAGAGACCCAGTACTTC
15	TRBD2	TRBV29-1	TRBJ2-2	.	CSVPLAGGNTGELFF	TGCAGCGTCCCACTAGCGGGGGGGAACACCGGGGAGCTGTTTTTT
13	.	TRBV5-1	TRBJ2-7	.	CASSFGSGYEQYF	TGCGCCAGCAGCTTTGGCTCGGGCTACGAGCAGTACTTC
17	TRBD2	TRBV13	TRBJ2-2	.	CASSSLEGGPYTGELFF	TGTGCCAGCAGCTCCCTCGAGGGAGGGCCGTACACCGGGGAGCTGTTTTTT
16	.	TRBV4-3	TRBJ1-1	.	CASSTPDSGGNTEAFF	TGCGCCAGCAGCACCCCGGACAGCGGGGGGAACACTGAAGCTTTCTTT
13	.	TRBV28	TRBJ2-7	.	CASSSQLLDEQYF	TGTGCCAGCAGTTCGCAGCTTTTGGACGAGCAGTACTTC
18	TRBD2	TRBV30	TRBJ2-1	.	CAWWGGLAGGTSYNEQFF	TGTGCCTGGTGGGGGGGACTAGCGGGTGGAACCTCCTACAATGAGCAGTTCTTC
13	.	TRBV5-6	TRBJ1-2	.	CASSLTGPRGYTF	TGTGCCAGCAGCTTAACCGGTCCGAGGGGCTACACCTTC
13	.	TRBV9	TRBJ1-2	few	CASSVESRHGYTF	TGTGCCAGCAGCGTAGAGTCCAGGCATGGCTACACCTTC
13	.	TRBV28	TRBJ1-2	few	CASSLGNSYGYTF	TGTGCCAGCAGTTTAGGGAACAGCTATGGCTACACCTTC
16	.	TRBV7-9	TRBJ2-1	once	CASSYRADAPYNEQFF	TGTGCCAGCAGCTATAGAGCGGACGCCCCCTACAATGAGCAGTTCTTC
13	.	TRBV9	TRBJ2-5	.	CASSVTGQETQYF	TGTGCCAGCAGCGTCACAGGGCAAGAGACCCAGTACTTC
11	.	TRBV5-4	TRBJ1-4	.	CAFSGLGKLFF	TGTGCCTTTTCCGGACTGGGAAAACTGTTTTTT
14	.	TRBV10-1	TRBJ2-3	.	CASVWGAGTDTQYF	TGCGCCAGCGTCTGGGGGGCTGGCACAGATACGCAGTATTTT
15	TRBD1	TRBV9	TRBJ2-5	few	CASSVVTGIGETQYF	TGTGCCAGCAGCGTTGTGACAGGGATCGGGGAGACCCAGTACTTC
17	TRBD1	TRBV4-2	TRBJ1-4	.	CASSQEPLGQGYEKLFF	TGTGCCAGCAGCCAAGAGCCCCTGGGACAGGGATATGAAAAACTGTTTTTT